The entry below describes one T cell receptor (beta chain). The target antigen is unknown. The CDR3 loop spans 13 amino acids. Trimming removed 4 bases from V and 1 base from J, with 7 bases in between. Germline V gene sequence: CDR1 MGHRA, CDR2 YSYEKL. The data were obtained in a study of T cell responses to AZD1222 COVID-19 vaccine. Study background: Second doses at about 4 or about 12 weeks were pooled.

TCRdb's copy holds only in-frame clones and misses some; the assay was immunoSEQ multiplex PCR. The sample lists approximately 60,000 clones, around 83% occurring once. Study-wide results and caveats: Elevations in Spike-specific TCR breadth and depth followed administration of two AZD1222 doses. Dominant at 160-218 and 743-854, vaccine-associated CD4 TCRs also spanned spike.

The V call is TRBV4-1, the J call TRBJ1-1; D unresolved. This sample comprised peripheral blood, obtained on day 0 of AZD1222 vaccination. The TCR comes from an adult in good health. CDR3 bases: TGCGCCAGCAGCCTCAGCTGGAACACTGAAGCTTTCTTT. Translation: CASSLSWNTEAFF.